The T cell receptor beta chain under discussion was sequenced for a study of technical replicates of blood from several donors. Trimming stripped 7 bases from V and 5 bases from J, with 17 bases between. The length of the CDR3 is 15 residues. Germline CDR1 is SNHLY and CDR2 is FYNNEI. Repertoires were generated with immunoSEQ multiplex PCR, while TCRdb's copy carries only in-frame clones and drops some. The repertoire includes over 65,000 clones, around 97% of them detected once, and approximately 0.2% sits in the top ten. The source material was T cells isolated from PBMCs. V gene TRBV2 combines with J gene TRBJ1-4, with D unresolved. This TCR was sampled from a human donor in good health. The chain's CDR3 is CASKIGLGPNEKLFF. The DNA for the CDR3 is TGTGCCAGCAAAATCGGCCTTGGGCCGAATGAAAAACTGTTTTTT.